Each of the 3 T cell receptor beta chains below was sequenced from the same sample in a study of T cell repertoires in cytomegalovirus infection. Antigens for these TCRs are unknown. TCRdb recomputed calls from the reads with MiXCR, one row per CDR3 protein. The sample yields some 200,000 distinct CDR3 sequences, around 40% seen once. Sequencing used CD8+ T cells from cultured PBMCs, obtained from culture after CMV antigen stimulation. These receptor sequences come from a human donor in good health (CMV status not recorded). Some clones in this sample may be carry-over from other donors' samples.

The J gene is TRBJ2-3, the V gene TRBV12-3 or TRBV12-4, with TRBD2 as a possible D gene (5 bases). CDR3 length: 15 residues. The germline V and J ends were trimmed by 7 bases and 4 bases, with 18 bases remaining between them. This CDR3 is CASNSRRLGADTQYF. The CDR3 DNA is TGTGCCAGCAATTCTAGGAGGCTTGGGGCAGATACGCAGTATTTT.

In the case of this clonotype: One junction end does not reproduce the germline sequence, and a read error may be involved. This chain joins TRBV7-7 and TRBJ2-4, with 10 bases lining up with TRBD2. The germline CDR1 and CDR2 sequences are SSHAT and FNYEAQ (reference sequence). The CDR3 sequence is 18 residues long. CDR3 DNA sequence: TGTGCTAGCAGTGTCCACCCCCCCACTAGCGGGATTTTGGACATTCAGTACTTC. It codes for CASSVHPPTSGILDIQYF.

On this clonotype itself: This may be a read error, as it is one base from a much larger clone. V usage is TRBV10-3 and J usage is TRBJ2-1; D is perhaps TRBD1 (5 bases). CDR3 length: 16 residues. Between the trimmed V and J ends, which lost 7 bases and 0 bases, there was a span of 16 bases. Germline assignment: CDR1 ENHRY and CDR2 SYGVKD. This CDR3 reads CAINLRELSSYNEQFF. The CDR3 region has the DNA TGTGCCATCAACCTCAGGGAACTGAGCTCCTACAATGAGCAGTTCTTC.